This T cell receptor (beta chain) comes out of a study of blood T cells in healthy people across ages. Whole-study results and caveats: A greater number of naive CD4+ cells and higher diversity distinguished long-lived donors from aged donors.

Germline CDR1 is MNHNY and CDR2 is SVGAGI (reference sequence). The CDR3 sequence is 16 residues long. About this clonotype: What it binds is unknown.

A second PCR of roughly 7 to 11 cycles used a sample-barcoded 5' primer and a J-beta primer mix. TCRdb re-called the 5' RACE reads with MiXCR, one entry per CDR3 protein. The data show about 1.8 million distinct CDR3 sequences, about 50% seen once. This chain uses TRBV6-6 with TRBJ2-1; TRBD1 matches 9 bases. The DNA end is more similar to TRBJ2-7, so the J call may be wrong. The sample taken for sequencing was blood. The clonotype was recovered from a woman between 40 and 55 years old in good health. The chain's CDR3 is CASSYGGQGSYNEQYF. CDR3 sequence (DNA): TGTGCCAGCAGTTACGGGGGACAGGGCTCCTACAATGAGCAGTACTTC.